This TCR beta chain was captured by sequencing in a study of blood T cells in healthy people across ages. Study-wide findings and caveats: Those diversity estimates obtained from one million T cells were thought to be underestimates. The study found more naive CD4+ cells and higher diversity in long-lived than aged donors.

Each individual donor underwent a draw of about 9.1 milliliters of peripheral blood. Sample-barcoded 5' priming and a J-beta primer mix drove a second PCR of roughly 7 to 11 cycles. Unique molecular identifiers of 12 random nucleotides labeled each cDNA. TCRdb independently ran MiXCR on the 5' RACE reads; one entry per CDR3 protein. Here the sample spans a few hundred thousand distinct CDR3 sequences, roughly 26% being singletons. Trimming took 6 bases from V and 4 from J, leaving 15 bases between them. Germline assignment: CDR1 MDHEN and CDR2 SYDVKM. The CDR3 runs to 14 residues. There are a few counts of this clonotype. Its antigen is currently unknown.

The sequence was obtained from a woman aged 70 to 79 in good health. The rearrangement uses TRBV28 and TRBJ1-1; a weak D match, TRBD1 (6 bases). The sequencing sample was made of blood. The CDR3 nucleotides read TGTGCCAGCAGGGGAGGACAGATCGGCACTGAAGCTTTCTTT. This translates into CASRGGQIGTEAFF.